These 18 T cell receptor beta chains came from one sample sequenced in a study of cytomegalovirus exposure and HLA in healthy donors. The PCR had 60 Vbeta and 13 Jbeta primers. Some clones are missing from TCRdb's copy, which holds only in-frame ones; the method was immunoSEQ multiplex PCR. This sample has 150,000 to 200,000 clones; over 60% occur once, and the top ten carry 2.8%. Material: PBMCs. These receptors were obtained from a woman aged 25 to 39 in good health and CMV-seronegative.

V usage is TRBV28 and J usage is TRBJ1-5, with D tentatively TRBD1 (6 bases). V was pared by 3 bases and J by 7 bases, with 13 bases between. Germline assignment: CDR1 MDHEN and CDR2 SYDVKM. The CDR3 length is 14 residues. CDR3 sequence: CASSLGGRWQPQHF. For the CDR3, the DNA is TGTGCCAGCAGTTTGGGGGGGCGCTGGCAGCCCCAGCATTTT.

A remark on this clone: Lacking the conserved final phenylalanine or tryptophan, this CDR3 likely reflects a read error. The V gene is TRBV9, the J gene TRBJ1-1; 9 nucleotides align to TRBD1. The CDR3 consists of 15 residues. Per germline, CDR1 SGDLS and CDR2 YYNGEE. V dropped 4 bases and J dropped 4; count of bases not matched to a gene: 8. The CDR3 coding sequence is TGTGCCAGCAGCAAAATGACAGGGGGGATCACTGAAGCTTTCTCT. It encodes CASSKMTGGITEAFS.

The chain is built from TRBV30 and TRBJ2-1; 13 bases line up with TRBD2. Germline V gene lookup returns CDR1 GTSNPN and CDR2 SVGIG (reference sequence). This CDR3 has 16 amino acids. Trimming cost V 4 bases and J 7 bases; bases outside gene matches: 10. CDR3 nucleotide sequence: TGTGCCTGGACTACACCTGTGACTAGCGGGAGGAATGAGCAGTTCTTC. Protein product: CAWTTPVTSGRNEQFF.

As for this clone: The junction does not match germline at one end; this may be a read error. This same CDR3 is encoded by further DNA sequences in the sample. The chain recombines TRBV7-2 with TRBJ2-1; the match to TRBD2 covers 8 bases. Germline assignment: CDR1 SGHTA and CDR2 FQGNSA. The CDR3 is 15 amino acids. CDR3 nucleotide sequence: TGTGCCAGCAGTTTAGCGGGGAGCTCCTACAATGAGCAGTTCTTC. Its protein is CASSLAGSSYNEQFF. The whole variable domain, filled in from reference TRBV7-2 and TRBJ2-1, reads GAGVSQSPSNKVTEKGKDVELRCDPISGHTALYWYRQSLGQGLEFLIYFQGNSAPDKSGLPSDRFSAERTGGSVSTLTIQRTQQEDSAVYLCASSLAGSSYNEQFFGPGTRLTVL.

This clone was seen a handful of times. This chain links TRBV28 with TRBJ1-6; D is ambiguous. The CDR3 is 12 residues long. V was trimmed by 3 bases and J by 8 bases, leaving 5 bases between them. Germline loops: CDR1 MDHEN, CDR2 SYDVKM. CDR3 sequence (DNA): TGTGCCAGCAGTTTCTCCCATTCACCCCTCCACTTT. Translation: CASSFSHSPLHF.

This clone was detected once. The chain links TRBV7-3 to TRBJ1-4; 7 bases are a match to TRBD1. This CDR3 contains 15 residues. The germline V gene has CDR1 SGHTA and CDR2 FQGTGA. V shed 2 bases and J 7 bases; nucleotides not matched to a gene: 7. CDR3 sequence: CASSLYGTEGEKLFF. CDR3 sequence (DNA): TGTGCCAGCAGCTTATATGGGACAGAGGGTGAAAAACTGTTTTTT.

V gene TRBV7-2 combines with J gene TRBJ1-3; the D is unclear. V dropped 7 bases and J dropped 2 bases, with 12 bases sitting between them. This CDR3 comprises 14 residues. CDR1 and CDR2 from the germline V gene are SGHTA and FQGNSA. CDR3 amino acids: CASKPRSPGNTIYF. The CDR3 nucleotides read TGTGCCAGCAAGCCGAGGAGCCCTGGAAACACCATATATTTT.

V gene TRBV19 combines with J gene TRBJ1-2; the D is unclear. CDR1 is LNHDA, CDR2 SQIVND, per germline (reference sequence). V lost 8 bases, J lost 5 bases, and 12 bases lay in between. The length of the CDR3 is 12 residues. The CDR3 protein is CASWEALYGYTF. The CDR3, as DNA: TGTGCCAGTTGGGAGGCCCTTTATGGCTACACCTTC.

This clone appeared a few times. V gene TRBV27 combines with J gene TRBJ1-5; weak D call: TRBD1 (5 bases). Per germline, CDR1 MNHEY and CDR2 SMNVEV (reference sequence). Trimming cost V 5 bases and J 5 bases, with 7 bases left between them. This CDR3 has 12 residues. CDR3 residues: CASSEGDQPQHF. DNA for the CDR3: TGTGCCAGCAGTGAAGGGGATCAGCCCCAGCATTTT.

This clone has just a few counts. The V gene is TRBV9, the J gene TRBJ2-1; 9 nucleotides line up with TRBD1. The CDR3 consists of 17 residues. With 3 bases clipped from V and 2 bases from J, the junction kept 9 bases outside the gene matches. From germline, CDR1 is SGDLS and CDR2 YYNGEE. CDR3 coding DNA: TGTGCCAGCAGCGGAAACAGGGGGCCGAACGCCTACAATGAGCAGTTCTTC. It specifies CASSGNRGPNAYNEQFF.

V is TRBV23-1 and J is TRBJ2-7; possibly TRBD1 for D (5 bases). TRBV23-1 is treated as an ORF (open reading frame) with a function not yet certain. Between the trimmed V and J ends, which lost 7 bases and 0 bases, there was a span of 22 bases. This CDR3 is built from 17 residues. CDR3 DNA sequence: TGCGCCAGCACCCGGTTAAACAAGGGGAACTTCTCCTACGAGCAGTACTTC. Encoded protein: CASTRLNKGNFSYEQYF.

The J gene is TRBJ1-1, the V gene TRBV4-1; 7 bases fit TRBD1. The junction had 6 bases not matched to a gene; V was cut back by 6 bases and J by 5 bases. The CDR3 totals 13 residues. Germline V gene lookup returns CDR1 MGHRA and CDR2 YSYEKL. The CDR3 region has the DNA TGCGCCAGCAGTCACAGGGGTGAGACTGAAGCTTTCTTT. It translates to CASSHRGETEAFF.

The CDR3 DNA follows: TGTGCCAGCAGGCGAAGCGGGGCCTACGAGCAGTACTTC. Protein product: CASRRSGAYEQYF. The chain links TRBV6-5 to TRBJ2-7; 7 bases align to TRBD2. Trimming took 6 bases from V and 2 from J; bases not matched to a gene: 4. CDR1 is MNHEY, CDR2 SVGAGI, per germline. The CDR3 is 13 residues long.

V gene TRBV27 combines with J gene TRBJ2-5; the match to TRBD2 covers 13 bases. This CDR3 comprises 16 residues. Germline CDR1 reads MNHEY; CDR2 reads SMNVEV (reference sequence). The J segment lost 2 bases and the V segment lost 6 bases, leaving 6 bases of the junction unmatched. CDR3: CASRRTSGSTQETQYF. CDR3 nucleotides: TGTGCCAGCAGGCGGACTAGCGGGAGCACACAAGAGACCCAGTACTTC.

This clone has a single count. The V gene is TRBV28, the J gene TRBJ1-5, with 7 bases matching TRBD1. This CDR3 region has 15 residues. J was trimmed by 6 bases and V by 8 bases; bases with no gene match: 13. Germline values: CDR1 MDHEN, CDR2 SYDVKM. This CDR3 reads CASSLGTAGGQPQHF. As DNA, the CDR3 is TGTGCCAGCTCCCTTGGGACAGCCGGAGGTCAGCCCCAGCATTTT.

This clone came up a few times. The V and J genes are TRBV4-2 and TRBJ1-1; no firm D call. V was trimmed by 0 bases and J by 7 bases, leaving 9 bases between them. The CDR3 is made up of 13 amino acids. From germline, CDR1 is LGHNA and CDR2 YNFKEQ. The CDR3: CASSQDLSGEAFF. CDR3 nucleotides: TGTGCCAGCAGCCAAGATCTGAGTGGTGAAGCTTTCTTT.

On this clone itself: Germline and junction disagree at one end, which may indicate a read error. The chain uses TRBV7-9 and TRBJ1-2; 8 bases line up with TRBD1. Germline V lookup: CDR1 SEHNR, CDR2 FQNEAQ (reference sequence). The CDR3 has 12 residues. The CDR3 sequence: CASSQDREGRCF. CDR3 sequence (DNA): TGTGCCAGCAGCCAGGACAGGGAGGGAAGGTGCTTC.

This rearrangement joins TRBV28 to TRBJ1-2, with TRBD1 matching over 9 bases. With 5 bases clipped from V and 7 bases from J, the junction kept 5 bases outside the gene matches. This CDR3 has 13 residues. Per germline, CDR1 MDHEN and CDR2 SYDVKM. The CDR3 DNA reads TGTGCCAGCAGTAAACGACAGGGGGTTGGCTACACCTTC. The encoded protein is CASSKRQGVGYTF.